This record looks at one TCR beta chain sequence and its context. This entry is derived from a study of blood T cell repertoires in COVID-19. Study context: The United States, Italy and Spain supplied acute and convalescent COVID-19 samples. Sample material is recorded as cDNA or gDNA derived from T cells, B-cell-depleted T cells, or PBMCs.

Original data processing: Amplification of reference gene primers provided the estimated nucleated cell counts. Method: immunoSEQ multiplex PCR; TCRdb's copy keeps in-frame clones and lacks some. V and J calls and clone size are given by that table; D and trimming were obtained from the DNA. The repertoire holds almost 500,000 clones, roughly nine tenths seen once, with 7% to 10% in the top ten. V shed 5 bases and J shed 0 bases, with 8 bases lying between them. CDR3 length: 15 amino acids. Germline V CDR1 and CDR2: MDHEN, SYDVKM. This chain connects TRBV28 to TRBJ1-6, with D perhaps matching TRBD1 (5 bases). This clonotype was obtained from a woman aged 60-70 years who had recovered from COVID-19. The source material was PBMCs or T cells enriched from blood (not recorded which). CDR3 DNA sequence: TGTGCCAGCAGTCTTACAGGCTCCTATAATTCACCCCTCCACTTT. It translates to CASSLTGSYNSPLHF.